This T cell receptor (beta chain) was retrieved from a study of shared clonotypes between healthy human individuals. The germline V gene has CDR1 KGHSH and CDR2 LQKENI. V dropped 2 bases and J dropped 5 bases, with 12 bases sitting between them. There are 14 residues in the CDR3. Clones were sequenced by immunoSEQ multiplex PCR, and TCRdb holds only the in-frame ones, with some missing. The table records about 960,000 clones, less than 85% of them present only once. Broader study findings: Clonotypes shared by all four sorted-subset donors had higher generation probabilities than non-shared clonotypes. Naive subsets usually exceeded memory subsets in estimated richness.

Note on this clone: Its antigen is unknown. Other DNA sequences in the same sample also yield this CDR3.

This clonotype was sampled from a man between 18 and 35 years old in good health. The V call is TRBV18, the J call TRBJ2-5, with D possibly matching TRBD1 (5 bases). The sample taken for sequencing was memory CD4+ T cells sorted from blood. Specified subset: CD45RA-negative fraction. The DNA for the CDR3 is TGTGCCAGCTCACCATCCAGGGTTGAGGAGACCCAGTACTTC. This encodes CASSPSRVEETQYF.